This is a list of T cell receptor beta chains from one sample in a study of CD8+ T cells in alopecia areata. Libraries were prepared by immunoSEQ multiplex PCR; TCRdb keeps only in-frame clonotypes and omits some of them. The sample has approximately 180,000 clones; approximately 55% are singletons. The sequences come from CD8+ T cells sorted from blood, collected at week 24, from a patient treated with tofacitinib. The receptors were gathered from a human donor with alopecia areata. The CDR3 runs from the conserved cysteine through the conserved F or W. The order of the fields is CDR3 DNA, CDR3 protein, CDR3 length, clone size, V gene, J gene, D gene. The D gene is left open where the match is weak. Rows may omit the clone size; those that give it use once, few, many or a size class.

DNA: TGTGCCAGCAGCTTAGATCTTTACGAGCAGTACTTC
CDR3: CASSLDLYEQYF
length: 12
size: once
V: TRBV11-2
J: TRBJ2-7
D: NA

DNA: TGCGCCAGCAGCCTGAAAACCCGAATAAAAGGGACTCTTCGCACAGATACGCAGTATTTT
CDR3: CASSLKTRIKGTLRTDTQYF
length: 20
size: NA
V: TRBV4-1
J: TRBJ2-3
D: NA

DNA: TGTGCCAGCCGCGGAGGGTTACGGTCACCCCTCCACTTT
CDR3: CASRGGLRSPLHF
length: 13
size: NA
V: TRBV13
J: TRBJ1-6
D: NA

DNA: TGCAGCGTTGACTTAGACAGGGGCCAGCCCTACGAGCAGTACTTC
CDR3: CSVDLDRGQPYEQYF
length: 15
size: few
V: TRBV29-1
J: TRBJ2-7
D: TRBD1

DNA: TGTGCCTGGAGGCCCGGGTCGTCCTACGAGCAGTACTTC
CDR3: CAWRPGSSYEQYF
length: 13
size: NA
V: TRBV30
J: TRBJ2-7
D: NA

DNA: TGTGCCATTGACAGGGGGACAGATACGCAGTATTTT
CDR3: CAIDRGTDTQYF
length: 12
size: NA
V: TRBV2
J: TRBJ2-3
D: TRBD1

DNA: TGTGCCAGCAGCTTGGAGTGGGGAGTAAGGAACGAGCAGTACTTC
CDR3: CASSLEWGVRNEQYF
length: 15
size: NA
V: TRBV5-6
J: TRBJ2-7
D: NA

DNA: TGTGCTAGTGGGGGTTTGAATGAGCAGTTCTTC
CDR3: CASGGLNEQFF
length: 11
size: few
V: TRBV12-5
J: TRBJ2-1
D: NA

DNA: TGTGCCAGCAGTGATCTACAGGGGACTGAAGCTTTCTTT
CDR3: CASSDLQGTEAFF
length: 13
size: NA
V: TRBV6-4
J: TRBJ1-1
D: TRBD1

DNA: TGTGCCATCAGTGGGGGGATGGGCACAGATACGCAGTATTTT
CDR3: CAISGGMGTDTQYF
length: 14
size: few
V: TRBV10-3
J: TRBJ2-3
D: NA

DNA: TGTGCCAGCAGTTCCAAACAGGGGGCTGACACTGAAGCTTTCTTT
CDR3: CASSSKQGADTEAFF
length: 15
size: NA
V: TRBV27
J: TRBJ1-1
D: TRBD1

DNA: TGTGCCAGCAGCGTAGAACAGCACAACACTGAAGCTTTCTTT
CDR3: CASSVEQHNTEAFF
length: 14
size: NA
V: TRBV9
J: TRBJ1-1
D: NA

DNA: TGTGCCAGCAGCTTAGGGGGACAGGCTCCTCCTCCGGGGCAGTACTTC
CDR3: CASSLGGQAPPPGQYF
length: 16
size: NA
V: TRBV13
J: TRBJ2-7
D: TRBD1

DNA: TGTGCCTGGACCACAGGGATTGACGATCAGCCCCAGCATTTT
CDR3: CAWTTGIDDQPQHF
length: 14
size: few
V: TRBV30
J: TRBJ1-5
D: NA

DNA: TGCAGCGTTGTGGGGATCTTGGGGAGCTCCTACAATGAGCAGTTCTTC
CDR3: CSVVGILGSSYNEQFF
length: 16
size: NA
V: TRBV29-1
J: TRBJ2-1
D: NA

DNA: TGTGCCAGCAGCTTAGCGGTTCGAGAGACCCAGTACTTC
CDR3: CASSLAVRETQYF
length: 13
size: NA
V: TRBV7-8
J: TRBJ2-5
D: NA

DNA: TGCGCCAGCAGCCAGAACAGGGAGGGGGATGGCTACACCTTC
CDR3: CASSQNREGDGYTF
length: 14
size: once
V: TRBV4-3
J: TRBJ1-2
D: NA

DNA: TGCGCCAGCAGCCCAGGGGACTTCACCGGGGAGCTGTTTTTT
CDR3: CASSPGDFTGELFF
length: 14
size: few
V: TRBV4-3
J: TRBJ2-2
D: NA

DNA: TGTGCCAGCCGAAGAGGCAGGGGGTTTTATGGCTACACCTTC
CDR3: CASRRGRGFYGYTF
length: 14
size: few
V: TRBV21-1
J: TRBJ1-2
D: NA

DNA: TGTGCCAGCAGCTCCCCGACGGGCACCGGGGAGCTGTTTTTT
CDR3: CASSSPTGTGELFF
length: 14
size: few
V: TRBV9
J: TRBJ2-2
D: NA

DNA: TGTGCCTGGAGTCTAGGGTCGGCCTACGAGCAGTACTTC
CDR3: CAWSLGSAYEQYF
length: 13
size: few
V: TRBV30
J: TRBJ2-7
D: NA

DNA: TGTGCCAGCTCGCTCGTCGGGACAGAGTCTGTGAAGGCTTTCTTT
CDR3: CASSLVGTESVKAFF
length: 15
size: NA
V: TRBV27
J: TRBJ1-1
D: TRBD1

DNA: TGCAGTGTAACAGGGGCTGAAGCTTTCTTT
CDR3: CSVTGAEAFF
length: 10
size: NA
V: TRBV29-1
J: TRBJ1-1
D: TRBD1

DNA: TGTGCCAGCAGTTTGATAGCGGGGCAGGGTTACAATGAGCAGTTCTTC
CDR3: CASSLIAGQGYNEQFF
length: 16
size: once
V: TRBV28
J: TRBJ2-1
D: TRBD2